This TCR beta chain was sequenced during a study of beta chain features in type 1 diabetes. Study-wide results and limits: TCRB CDR3s were moderately but significantly shorter in Type 1 diabetes patients in all four CD4+ subsets. It was among patients, rather than healthy donors, that naive, central memory and Treg TCRB repertoires appeared more similar.

As to this clone: Its antigen is unidentified.

The isolated RNA, all of it, was reverse transcribed, so expressed TCRB transcripts were what got sequenced. Clones were sequenced by immunoSEQ multiplex PCR, and TCRdb holds only the in-frame ones, with some missing. The sample holds under 200,000 clones, 10% to 13% seen once. In germline, CDR1 is MGHDK, CDR2 SYGVNS. The CDR3 totals 12 residues. The V and J genes are TRBV25-1 and TRBJ2-7; the D is unclear. The sequenced sample was central memory CD4+ T cells from blood. The TCR was taken from a man aged 25-40 years with type 1 diabetes. Here the CDR3 reads CSPVIFSYEQYF. The CDR3 DNA follows: TGTTCTCCGGTTATTTTCTCCTACGAGCAGTACTTC.